This T cell receptor beta chain appears in the sequencing data of a study of T cell responses to AZD1222 COVID-19 vaccine. General study results and limits: Following two doses of AZD1222, Spike-specific TCR breadth and depth rose. The CD4 TCRs associated with vaccination extended across spike and predominated at 160-218 and 743-854. The donor cohort was predominantly white British with a female majority, and clonal diversity may have been underestimated.

The data were produced by immunoSEQ multiplex PCR, yet TCRdb's version contains in-frame clones alone and is incomplete. The table lists around 100,000 clones, around 87% of them singletons. The CDR3 loop spans 15 amino acids. The V gene's germline CDR1 is SEHNR and CDR2 FQNEAQ (reference sequence). Germline trimming cut 1 base from V and 8 bases from J; bases unmatched to any gene: 8. Of note for this clone: The antigen is undetermined.

The sequence was collected from an adult in good health. The chain uses TRBV7-9 and TRBJ1-2; 9 nucleotides line up with TRBD1. Sequencing was performed on peripheral blood, taken on day 0 of MenACWY control vaccination. The CDR3 DNA follows: TGTGCCAGCAGCTTAGTGGGACAGGGTCCGGGAGGCTACACCTTC. It translates to CASSLVGQGPGGYTF. The complete variable domain, with remaining parts taken from reference TRBV7-9 and TRBJ1-2, reads DTGVSQNPRHKITKRGQNVTFRCDPISEHNRLYWYRQTLGQGPEFLTYFQNEAQLEKSRLLSDRFSAERPKGSFSTLEIQRTEQGDSAMYLCASSLVGQGPGGYTFGSGTRLTVV.